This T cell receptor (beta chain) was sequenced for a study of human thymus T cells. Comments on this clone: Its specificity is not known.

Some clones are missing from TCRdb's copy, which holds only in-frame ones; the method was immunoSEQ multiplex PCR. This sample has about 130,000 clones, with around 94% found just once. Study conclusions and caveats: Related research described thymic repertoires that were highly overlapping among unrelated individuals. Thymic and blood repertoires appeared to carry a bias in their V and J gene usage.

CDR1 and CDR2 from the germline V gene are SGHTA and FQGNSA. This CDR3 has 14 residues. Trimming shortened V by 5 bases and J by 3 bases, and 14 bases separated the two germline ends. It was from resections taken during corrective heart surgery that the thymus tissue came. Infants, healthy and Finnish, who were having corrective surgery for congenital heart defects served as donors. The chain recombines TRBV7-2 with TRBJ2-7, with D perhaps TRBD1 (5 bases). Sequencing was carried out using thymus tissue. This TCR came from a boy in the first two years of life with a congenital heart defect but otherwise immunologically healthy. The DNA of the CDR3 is TGTGCCAGCAGCCGATCTAGAACAGGCTACGAGCAGTACTTC. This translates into CASSRSRTGYEQYF.